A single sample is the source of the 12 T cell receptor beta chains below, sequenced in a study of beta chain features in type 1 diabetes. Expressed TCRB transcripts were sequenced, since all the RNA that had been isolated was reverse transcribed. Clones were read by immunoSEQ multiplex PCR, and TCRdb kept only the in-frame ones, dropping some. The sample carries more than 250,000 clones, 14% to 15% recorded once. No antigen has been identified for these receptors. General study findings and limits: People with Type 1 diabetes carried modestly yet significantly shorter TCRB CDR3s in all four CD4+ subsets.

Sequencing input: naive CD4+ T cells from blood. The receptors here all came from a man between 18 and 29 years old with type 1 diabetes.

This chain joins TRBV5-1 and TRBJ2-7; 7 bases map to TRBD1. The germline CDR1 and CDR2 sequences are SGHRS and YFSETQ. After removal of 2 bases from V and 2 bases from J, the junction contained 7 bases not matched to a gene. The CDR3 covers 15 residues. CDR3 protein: CASSFSGTDAYEQYF. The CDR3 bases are TGCGCCAGCAGCTTTAGTGGGACAGACGCCTACGAGCAGTACTTC.

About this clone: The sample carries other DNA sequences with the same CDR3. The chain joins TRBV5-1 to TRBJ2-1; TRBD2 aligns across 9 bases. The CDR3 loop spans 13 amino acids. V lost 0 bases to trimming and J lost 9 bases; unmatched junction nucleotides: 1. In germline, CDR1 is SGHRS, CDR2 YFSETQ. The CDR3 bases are TGCGCCAGCAGCTTGGGAGCGGGAGGTGAGCAGTTCTTC. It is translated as CASSLGAGGEQFF.

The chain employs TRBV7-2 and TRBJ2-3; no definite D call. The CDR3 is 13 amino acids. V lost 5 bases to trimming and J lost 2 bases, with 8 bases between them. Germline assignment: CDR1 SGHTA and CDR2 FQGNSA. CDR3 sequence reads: CASSPSSTDTQYF. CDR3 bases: TGTGCCAGCAGCCCGTCGTCCACAGATACGCAGTATTTT. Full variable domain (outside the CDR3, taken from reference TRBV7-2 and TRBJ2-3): GAGVSQSPSNKVTEKGKDVELRCDPISGHTALYWYRQSLGQGLEFLIYFQGNSAPDKSGLPSDRFSAERTGGSVSTLTIQRTQQEDSAVYLCASSPSSTDTQYFGPGTRLTVL.

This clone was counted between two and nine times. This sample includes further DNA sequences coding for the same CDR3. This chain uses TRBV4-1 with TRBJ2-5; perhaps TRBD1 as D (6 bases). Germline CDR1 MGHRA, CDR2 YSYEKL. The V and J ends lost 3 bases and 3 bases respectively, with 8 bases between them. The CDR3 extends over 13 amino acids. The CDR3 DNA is TGCGCCAGCAGCCACGGACAGAAAGAGACCCAGTACTTC. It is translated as CASSHGQKETQYF.

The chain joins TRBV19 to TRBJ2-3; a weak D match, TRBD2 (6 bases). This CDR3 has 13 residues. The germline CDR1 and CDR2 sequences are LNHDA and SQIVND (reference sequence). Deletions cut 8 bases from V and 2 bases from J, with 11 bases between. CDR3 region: CASRRGITDTQYF. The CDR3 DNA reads TGTGCCAGTCGGCGCGGGATCACAGATACGCAGTATTTT.

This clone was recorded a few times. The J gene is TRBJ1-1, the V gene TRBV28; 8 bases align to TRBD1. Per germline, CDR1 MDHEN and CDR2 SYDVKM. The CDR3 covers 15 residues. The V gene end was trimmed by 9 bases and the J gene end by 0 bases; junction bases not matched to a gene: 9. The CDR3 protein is CASIRTGLMNTEAFF. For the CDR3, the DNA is TGTGCCAGTATTAGGACAGGGCTAATGAACACTGAAGCTTTCTTT.

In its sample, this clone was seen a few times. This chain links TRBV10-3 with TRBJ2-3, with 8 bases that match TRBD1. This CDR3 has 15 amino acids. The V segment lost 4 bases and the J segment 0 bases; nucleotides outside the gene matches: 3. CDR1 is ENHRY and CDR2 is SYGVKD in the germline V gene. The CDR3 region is CAISGTGSSTDTQYF. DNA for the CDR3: TGTGCCATCAGTGGGACAGGGTCGAGCACAGATACGCAGTATTTT.

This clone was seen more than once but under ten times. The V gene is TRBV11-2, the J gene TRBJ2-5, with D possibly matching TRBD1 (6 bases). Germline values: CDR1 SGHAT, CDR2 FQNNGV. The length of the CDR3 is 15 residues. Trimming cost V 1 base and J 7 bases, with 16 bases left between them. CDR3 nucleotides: TGTGCCAGCAGCTTAGGGGCCAGGGGACCTGGGACCCAGTACTTC. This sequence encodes CASSLGARGPGTQYF.

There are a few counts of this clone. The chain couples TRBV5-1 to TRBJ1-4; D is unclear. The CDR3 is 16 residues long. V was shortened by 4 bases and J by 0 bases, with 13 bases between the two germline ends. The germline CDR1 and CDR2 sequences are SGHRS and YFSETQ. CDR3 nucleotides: TGCGCCAGCAGCCTCAAAGGCGGATCAACTAATGAAAAACTGTTTTTT. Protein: CASSLKGGSTNEKLFF.

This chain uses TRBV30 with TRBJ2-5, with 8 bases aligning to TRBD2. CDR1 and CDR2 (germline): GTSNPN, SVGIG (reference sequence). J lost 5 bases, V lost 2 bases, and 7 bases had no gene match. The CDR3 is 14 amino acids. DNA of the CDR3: TGTGCCTGGAGTCTTGGCGGGAGGTGGGAGACCCAGTACTTC. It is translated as CAWSLGGRWETQYF. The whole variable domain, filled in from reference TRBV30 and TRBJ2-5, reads SQTIHQWPATLVQPVGSPLSLECTVEGTSNPNLYWYRQAAGRGLQLLFYSVGIGQISSEVPQNLSASRPQDRQFILSSKKLLLSDSGFYLCAWSLGGRWETQYFGPGTRLLVL.

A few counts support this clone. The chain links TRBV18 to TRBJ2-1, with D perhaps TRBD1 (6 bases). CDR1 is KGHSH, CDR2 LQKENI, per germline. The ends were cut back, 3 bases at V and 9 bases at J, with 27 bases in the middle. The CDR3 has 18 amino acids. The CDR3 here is CASSPVLSSGQGTIEQFF. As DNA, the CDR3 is TGTGCCAGCTCACCGGTTTTGTCATCGGGGCAGGGGACGATTGAGCAGTTCTTC. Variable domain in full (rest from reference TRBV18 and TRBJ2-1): NAGVMQNPRHLVRRRGQEARLRCSPMKGHSHVYWYRQLPEEGLKFMVYLQKENIIDESGMPKERFSAEFPKEGPSILRIQQVVRGDSAAYFCASSPVLSSGQGTIEQFFGPGTRLTVL.

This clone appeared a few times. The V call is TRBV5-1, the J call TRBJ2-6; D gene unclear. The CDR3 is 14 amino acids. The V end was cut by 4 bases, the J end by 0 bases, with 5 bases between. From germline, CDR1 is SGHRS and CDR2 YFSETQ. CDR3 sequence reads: CASSLRSGANVLTF. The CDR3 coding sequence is TGCGCCAGCAGCCTCCGCTCTGGGGCCAACGTCCTGACTTTC.